These 31 T cell receptor beta chains came from one sample sequenced in a study of blood T cells in healthy people across ages. Alongside a J-beta primer mix, a sample-barcoded 5' primer served in a second PCR lasting roughly 6 to 11 cycles. TCRdb called the 5' RACE reads again in MiXCR, with one record for every CDR3 protein. The table records hundreds of thousands of distinct CDR3 sequences, more than 45% of them present only once. The sequencing sample was made of blood. The origin of the receptors is a young man in good health.

This clonotype was counted between two and nine times. The chain couples TRBV15 to TRBJ2-5; D gene uncertain. The V and J ends lost 4 bases and 5 bases respectively, with 17 bases between them. Germline V gene sequence: CDR1 LNHNV, CDR2 YYDKDF (reference sequence). The CDR3 runs to 15 residues. DNA of the CDR3: TGTGCCACCAGCATTGGTGGTGCCCCAACGGAGACCCAGTACTTC. The encoded protein is CATSIGGAPTETQYF.

This chain uses TRBV9 with TRBJ2-1, with D possibly being TRBD2 (5 bases). In germline, CDR1 is SGDLS, CDR2 YYNGEE. CDR3 length: 13 amino acids. Trimming pared 2 bases from V and 6 bases from J, leaving 9 bases between. This CDR3 is CASSVTSLNEQFF. In DNA form, the CDR3 reads TGTGCCAGCAGCGTCACTAGTCTCAATGAGCAGTTCTTC.

The rearrangement uses TRBV7-3 and TRBJ2-5; TRBD2 might be the D (5 bases). Trimming took off 5 bases at V and 0 bases at J, with 13 bases between the two ends. Germline V gene data show CDR1 as SGHTA and CDR2 as FQGTGA. The CDR3 loop spans 15 amino acids. CDR3 coding DNA: TGTGCCAGCAGCAGAGGCGGGTCCTACCAAGAGACCCAGTACTTC. Encoded protein: CASSRGGSYQETQYF.

The genes are TRBV24-1 and TRBJ2-4; TRBD1 might be the D (6 bases). V lost 7 bases, J lost 2 bases, and 23 bases lay in between. The CDR3 covers 18 residues. Per the germline V gene, CDR1 is KGHDR and CDR2 is SFDVKD. CDR3 amino acids: CATRLTPPQGLPKNIQYF. The CDR3 DNA reads as TGTGCCACCAGACTTACCCCACCTCAGGGGCTACCCAAAAACATTCAGTACTTC.

V is TRBV7-9 and J is TRBJ2-2; D possibly uses TRBD1 or TRBD2 (6 bases each). In germline, CDR1 is SEHNR, CDR2 FQNEAQ (reference sequence). V lost 6 bases and J lost 3, with 14 bases in between. This CDR3 is 15 amino acids long. CDR3 in DNA: TGTGCCAGCAGTCCTAACAGGGACTACACCGGGGAGCTGTTTTTT. This encodes CASSPNRDYTGELFF.

This clonotype has only a few counts. The rearrangement links TRBV29-1 to TRBJ2-1, with TRBD1 matching 10 bases. Germline CDR1 is SQVTM and CDR2 is ANQGSEA. CDR3 size: 12 residues. V lost 3 bases to trimming and J lost 15 bases; unmatched junction nucleotides: 8. The CDR3: CSVELGQGCRFF. The DNA for the CDR3 is TGCAGCGTTGAGTTGGGACAGGGGTGCCGGTTCTTC.

Of note for this clonotype: The junction shows a germline mismatch at one end, possibly a read error. The chain combines TRBV20-1 with TRBJ2-7, with D hard to call. The CDR3 has 13 residues. Germline V gene sequence: CDR1 DFQATT, CDR2 SNEGSKA (reference sequence). The CDR3 DNA is TGCAGTGCTGGAGATGGGAACTCCTACGAGCAGTACTTC. Translation gives CSAGDGNSYEQYF.

This clonotype has only a few counts. This CDR3 reads CASSSSGLPDTQYF. The CDR3 nucleotides are TGTGCCAGCAGTTCTTCAGGGCTCCCAGATACGCAGTATTTT. The chain couples TRBV28 to TRBJ2-3; possible D gene TRBD1, 5 bases. In germline, CDR1 is MDHEN, CDR2 SYDVKM. CDR3 length equals 14 residues. Trimming left V 4 bases short and J 4 bases short, with 12 bases between.

This chain joins TRBV2 and TRBJ2-5; D assignment may be TRBD1 or TRBD2 (5 bases each). The J call may be mistaken, given a closer DNA end match to TRBJ2-7. Germline V gene sequence: CDR1 SNHLY, CDR2 FYNNEI. The CDR3 has 12 amino acids. The CDR3 sequence: CASRDQPYEQYF. The CDR3 DNA is TGTGCCAGCCGGGACCAACCCTACGAGCAGTACTTC.

The chain employs TRBV20-1 and TRBJ2-1; D is ambiguous. V lost 3 bases to trimming and J lost 9 bases, with 15 bases between them. This CDR3 comprises 13 residues. Per the germline V gene, CDR1 is DFQATT and CDR2 is SNEGSKA (reference sequence). The CDR3 loop reads CSARSPFSLEQFF. The CDR3 DNA is TGCAGTGCTAGGAGCCCGTTTAGCCTTGAGCAGTTCTTC.

The V call is TRBV20-1, the J call TRBJ1-3; TRBD1 is a possible D gene (6 bases). With 1 base removed from V and 7 bases from J, the gap between germline ends came to 20 bases. CDR3 length: 16 residues. CDR1 and CDR2 from the germline V gene are DFQATT and SNEGSKA (reference sequence). In nucleotides, the CDR3 is TGCAGTGCTAGAGGCTCAACCCCAGGGGACCCGAACACCATATATTTT. This encodes CSARGSTPGDPNTIYF.

The chain carries TRBV7-2 and TRBJ1-2; D possibly corresponds to TRBD1 (6 bases). The germline V gene has CDR1 SGHTA and CDR2 FQGNSA. The V and J ends lost 0 bases and 4 bases respectively, with 15 bases between them. The CDR3 extends over 16 amino acids. The CDR3 spells CASSLAGAGVSYGYTF. DNA of the CDR3: TGTGCCAGCAGCTTAGCTGGGGCAGGGGTTAGCTATGGCTACACCTTC.

This clonotype has just a few counts. The chain combines TRBV20-1 with TRBJ2-5, with D possibly TRBD2 on 6 matching bases. CDR1 DFQATT and CDR2 SNEGSKA come from the germline V gene (reference sequence). The germline V and J ends were trimmed by 4 bases and 5 bases, with 17 bases remaining between them. The CDR3 contains 14 residues. CDR3 region: CSATKTSGSETQYF. The CDR3 DNA reads as TGCAGTGCTACCAAGACTAGTGGGTCGGAGACCCAGTACTTC.

As DNA, the CDR3 is TGCAGCGTTGGTCGTCAGGGAAAAGAGACCCAGTACTTC. Translation gives CSVGRQGKETQYF. The chain has TRBV29-1 and TRBJ2-4, with a possible D match to TRBD1 (5 bases). The J call is in doubt because the DNA end fits TRBJ2-5 better. The CDR3 totals 13 residues. CDR1 is SQVTM, CDR2 ANQGSEA, per germline.

The chain couples TRBV20-1 to TRBJ2-7, with TRBD1 matching 10 bases. The CDR3 spans 13 residues. Germline V CDR1 and CDR2: DFQATT, SNEGSKA (reference sequence). The CDR3 sequence: CSTTRTGGREQYF. Here the CDR3 DNA reads TGCAGCACTACCCGGACAGGGGGACGCGAGCAGTACTTC.

The V call is TRBV7-2, the J call TRBJ2-4; D is unresolved. Germline V gives CDR1 SGHTA, CDR2 FQGNSA. The germline V and J ends were trimmed by 5 bases and 13 bases, with 12 bases remaining between them. This CDR3 region has 11 residues. In DNA, the CDR3 is TGTGCCAGCAGCATAGGAATAGAGCAGTACTTC. Its protein product is CASSIGIEQYF.

The chain carries TRBV20-1 and TRBJ2-3, with D possibly being TRBD2 (5 bases). Per the germline V gene, CDR1 is DFQATT and CDR2 is SNEGSKA (reference sequence). The CDR3 is made up of 13 amino acids. The V gene lost 3 bases and the J gene lost 1 base, with 8 bases spanning the gap. Here the CDR3 reads CSASGSGTDTQYF. The CDR3 bases are TGCAGTGCTAGTGGTAGCGGCACAGATACGCAGTATTTT.

The genes are TRBV6-1 and TRBJ1-2; maybe TRBD1 (5 bases). Trimming pared 0 bases from V and 6 bases from J, leaving 23 bases between. In germline, CDR1 is MNHNS, CDR2 SASEGT. The CDR3 extends over 18 amino acids. CDR3 DNA: TGTGCCAGCAGTGAAGCCATACCAACCGGGACCCAAGGGGATGGCTACACCTTC. As protein: CASSEAIPTGTQGDGYTF.

This chain joins TRBV20-1 and TRBJ1-5; TRBD1 matches at 7 bases. CDR1 DFQATT and CDR2 SNEGSKA come from the germline V gene (reference sequence). V lost 5 bases to trimming and J lost 1 base; unmatched junction nucleotides: 5. The CDR3 covers 14 residues. The CDR3 here is CSARQGESNQPQHF. CDR3 bases: TGCAGTGCTCGCCAGGGGGAGAGCAATCAGCCCCAGCATTTT.

The chain carries TRBV29-1 and TRBJ1-2; TRBD1 agrees at 10 bases. Germline values: CDR1 SQVTM, CDR2 ANQGSEA. V dropped 1 base and J dropped 4; count of bases not matched to a gene: 9. The CDR3 has 16 residues. CDR3 in DNA: TGCAGCGTTGAAGGGGGCGGACAGGGGGGGTTCTATGGCTACACCTTC. Protein: CSVEGGGQGGFYGYTF.

Only a few counts were recorded for this clonotype. V and J are TRBV4-3 and TRBJ2-5; TRBD2 agrees at 9 bases. Per the germline V gene, CDR1 is LGHNA and CDR2 is YSLEER. V lost 3 bases to trimming and J lost 5 bases; unmatched junction nucleotides: 4. The CDR3 runs 14 residues. The CDR3 DNA reads TGCGCCAGCAGCCATGGCGCGGGAGGGGAGACCCAGTACTTC. The encoded protein is CASSHGAGGETQYF.

This chain uses TRBV11-1 with TRBJ2-1; D not certain. There are 15 residues in the CDR3. Trimming left V 1 base short and J 8 bases short, with 15 bases between. CDR1 is SGHAT and CDR2 is FQDESV in the germline V gene (reference sequence). CDR3 sequence: CASSLGSSEMDEQFF. The CDR3 DNA follows: TGTGCCAGCAGCTTAGGAAGTAGTGAGATGGATGAGCAGTTCTTC.

This clonotype was observed a few times. The chain has TRBV4-2 and TRBJ2-4, with 10 bases aligning to TRBD2. The V gene end was trimmed by 4 bases and the J gene end by 7 bases; junction bases not matched to a gene: 7. Germline V CDR1 and CDR2: LGHNA, YNFKEQ. There are 15 residues in the CDR3. CDR3 in amino acids: CASSPKLAGPNIQYF. In DNA, the CDR3 is TGTGCCAGCAGCCCAAAACTAGCGGGACCTAACATTCAGTACTTC.

Regarding this clonotype: The junction shows a germline mismatch at one end, possibly a read error. V usage is TRBV9 and J usage is TRBJ2-1; tentatively, D is TRBD2 (5 bases). The CDR3 loop spans 15 amino acids. Germline CDR1 and CDR2: SGDLS and YYNGEE. Here the CDR3 DNA reads TGTGCCAGCAGCGTAGGGGTGGGAGCATACAGTGAGCAGTTCTTC. This gives the protein CASSVGVGAYSEQFF.

This clonotype was seen a handful of times. The rearrangement uses TRBV7-2 and TRBJ2-5; tentative D call: TRBD1 (5 bases). The V gene's germline CDR1 is SGHTA and CDR2 FQGNSA. The CDR3 has 13 residues. The V end was cut by 4 bases, the J end by 3 bases, with 9 bases between. The CDR3 spells CASSSRREETQYF. The CDR3 DNA is TGTGCCAGCAGCTCGCGCAGGGAAGAGACCCAGTACTTC. Complete variable domain (other parts from reference TRBV7-2 and TRBJ2-5): GAGVSQSPSNKVTEKGKDVELRCDPISGHTALYWYRQSLGQGLEFLIYFQGNSAPDKSGLPSDRFSAERTGGSVSTLTIQRTQQEDSAVYLCASSSRREETQYFGPGTRLLVL.

In this sample, this clonotype turned up once. This chain uses TRBV13 with TRBJ2-7; D remains unclear. In germline, CDR1 is PRHDT, CDR2 FYEKMQ (reference sequence). Between the trimmed V and J ends, which lost 0 bases and 5 bases, there was a span of 17 bases. This CDR3 has 16 amino acids. Here the CDR3 DNA reads TGTGCCAGCAGCTTAGGGATGAAACGCAAGGGCGACGAGCAGTACTTC. This gives the protein CASSLGMKRKGDEQYF.

This clonotype was recorded a few times. The chain carries TRBV20-1 and TRBJ2-5; possibly TRBD2 for D (5 bases). The CDR3 sequence is 15 residues long. Trimming took 0 bases from V and 2 from J, leaving 13 bases between them. Per the germline V gene, CDR1 is DFQATT and CDR2 is SNEGSKA (reference sequence). The CDR3 region is CSARDPWTQQETQYF. The CDR3 DNA follows: TGCAGTGCTAGAGATCCCTGGACTCAACAAGAGACCCAGTACTTC.

The V call is TRBV7-2, the J call TRBJ2-1, with TRBD2 identical over 10 bases. CDR1 and CDR2 from the germline V gene are SGHTA and FQGNSA. Losses at the gene ends were 0 bases for V and 8 bases for J; bases not matched to a gene: 1. The CDR3 contains 14 residues. The CDR3 bases are TGTGCCAGCAGCTTAGCTAGCGGGAGGTATGAGCAGTTCTTC. Its protein product is CASSLASGRYEQFF. The full variable domain, with the rest looked up from reference TRBV7-2 and TRBJ2-1, is GAGVSQSPSNKVTEKGKDVELRCDPISGHTALYWYRQSLGQGLEFLIYFQGNSAPDKSGLPSDRFSAERTGGSVSTLTIQRTQQEDSAVYLCASSLASGRYEQFFGPGTRLTVL.

The chain combines TRBV11-3 with TRBJ2-5, with a possible D match to TRBD1 (5 bases). This CDR3 comprises 15 residues. The V and J ends lost 2 bases and 5 bases respectively, with 15 bases between them. CDR1 is SGHNT and CDR2 is YENEEA in the germline V gene. This CDR3 reads CASSLSVGAAETQYF. The CDR3 DNA follows: TGTGCCAGCAGCTTATCTGTAGGGGCGGCGGAGACCCAGTACTTC.

This clonotype was picked up a small number of times. V is TRBV10-1 and J is TRBJ2-6; the D is unclear. The CDR3 length is 16 residues. Germline-derived CDR1 and CDR2 are WNHNN and SYGVQD (reference sequence). The V and J ends lost 6 bases and 0 bases respectively, with 12 bases between them. In nucleotides, the CDR3 is TGCGCCAGCAGGAAGACCGGTTTCTCTGGGGCCAACGTCCTGACTTTC. Its protein is CASRKTGFSGANVLTF.

This clonotype appeared once. At one end, the junction sequence differs from germline, possibly due to a read error. The rearrangement uses TRBV20-1 and TRBJ2-1; 11 bases are a match to TRBD2. The CDR3 is 14 amino acids. Germline CDR1 and CDR2: DFQATT and SNEGSKA (reference sequence). CDR3 nucleotides: TGTAGGCTAGACGGGACTAGCGGAAACAGTGAGCAGTTCTTC. Translated: CRLDGTSGNSEQFF.